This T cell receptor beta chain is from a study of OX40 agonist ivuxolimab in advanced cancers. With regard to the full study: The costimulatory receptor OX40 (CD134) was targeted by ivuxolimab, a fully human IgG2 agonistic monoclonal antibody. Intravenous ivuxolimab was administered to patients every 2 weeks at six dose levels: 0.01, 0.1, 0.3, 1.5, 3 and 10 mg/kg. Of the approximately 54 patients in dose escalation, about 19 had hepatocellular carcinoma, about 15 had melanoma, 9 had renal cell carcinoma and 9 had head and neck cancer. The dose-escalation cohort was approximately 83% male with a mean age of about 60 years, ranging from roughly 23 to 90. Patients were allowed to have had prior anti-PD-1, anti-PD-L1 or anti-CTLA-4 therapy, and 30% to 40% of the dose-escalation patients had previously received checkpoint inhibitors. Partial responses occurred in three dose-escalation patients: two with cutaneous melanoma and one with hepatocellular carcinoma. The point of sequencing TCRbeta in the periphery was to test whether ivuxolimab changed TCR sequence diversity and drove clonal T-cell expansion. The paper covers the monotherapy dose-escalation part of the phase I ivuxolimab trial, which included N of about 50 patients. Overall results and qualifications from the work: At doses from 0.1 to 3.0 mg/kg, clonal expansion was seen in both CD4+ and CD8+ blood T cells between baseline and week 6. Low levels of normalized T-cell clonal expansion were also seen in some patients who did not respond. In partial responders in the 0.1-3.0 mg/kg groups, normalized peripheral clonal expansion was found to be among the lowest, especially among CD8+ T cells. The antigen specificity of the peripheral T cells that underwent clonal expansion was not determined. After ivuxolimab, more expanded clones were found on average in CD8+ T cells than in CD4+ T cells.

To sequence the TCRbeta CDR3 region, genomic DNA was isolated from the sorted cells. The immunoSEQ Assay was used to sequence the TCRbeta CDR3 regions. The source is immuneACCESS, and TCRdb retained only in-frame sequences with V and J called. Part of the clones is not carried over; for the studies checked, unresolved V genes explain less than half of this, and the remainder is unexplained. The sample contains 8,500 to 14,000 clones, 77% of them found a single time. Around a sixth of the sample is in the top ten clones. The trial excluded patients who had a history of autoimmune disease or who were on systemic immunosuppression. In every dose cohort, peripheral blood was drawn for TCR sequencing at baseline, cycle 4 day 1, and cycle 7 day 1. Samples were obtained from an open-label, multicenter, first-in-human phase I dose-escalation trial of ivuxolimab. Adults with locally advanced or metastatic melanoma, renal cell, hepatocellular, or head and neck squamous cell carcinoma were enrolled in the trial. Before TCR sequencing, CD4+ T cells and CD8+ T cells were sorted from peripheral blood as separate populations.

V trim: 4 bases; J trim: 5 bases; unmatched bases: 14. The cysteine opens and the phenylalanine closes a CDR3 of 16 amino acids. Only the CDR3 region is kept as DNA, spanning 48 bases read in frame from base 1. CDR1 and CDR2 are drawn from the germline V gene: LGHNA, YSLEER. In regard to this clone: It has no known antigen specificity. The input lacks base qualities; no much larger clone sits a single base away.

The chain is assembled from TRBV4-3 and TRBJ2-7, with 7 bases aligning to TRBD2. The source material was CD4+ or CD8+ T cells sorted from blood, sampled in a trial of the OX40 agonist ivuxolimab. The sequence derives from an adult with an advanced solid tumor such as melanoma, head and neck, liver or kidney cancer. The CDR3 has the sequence CASSPGPGEGANEQYF. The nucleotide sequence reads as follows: TGCGCCAGCAGCCCGGGGCCGGGGGAGGGCGCGAACGAGCAGTACTTC.